Below, 18 T cell receptor beta chains from the same sample are listed, as sequenced in a study of identical twins. In TCRdb, the 5' RACE reads were re-called with MiXCR into one record per CDR3 protein. Of about 340,000 distinct CDR3 sequences listed, approximately 8.8% are singletons. Sequencing used naive T cells sorted from blood. The receptor set was obtained from a woman between 45 and 60 years old in good health.

Only a few counts were recorded for this clonotype. The chain employs TRBV6-5 and TRBJ1-3, with 8 bases identical to TRBD1. The CDR3 totals 15 residues. V lost 4 bases to trimming and J lost 4 bases; unmatched junction nucleotides: 6. From germline, CDR1 is MNHEY and CDR2 SVGAGI. CDR3 residues: CASSLGDRGGNTIYF. CDR3 nucleotide sequence: TGTGCCAGCAGTTTGGGCGACAGGGGCGGAAACACCATATATTTT.

This clonotype was counted ten times or more. The gene calls are TRBV5-1 and TRBJ2-1, with TRBD1 as a possible D gene (6 bases). V was trimmed by 5 bases and J by 9 bases, leaving 15 bases between them. Germline V lookup: CDR1 SGHRS, CDR2 YFSETQ. This CDR3 contains 13 residues. CDR3 in amino acids: CASRPTGSLEQFF. The DNA of the CDR3 is TGCGCCAGCAGACCTACAGGGTCGCTTGAGCAGTTCTTC.

This clonotype was detected many times. The rearrangement uses TRBV3-1 and TRBJ2-7, with D tentatively TRBD1 (6 bases). This CDR3 has 14 residues. Germline values: CDR1 LGHDT, CDR2 YNNKEL (reference sequence). The ends were cut back, 4 bases at V and 2 bases at J, with 12 bases in the middle. The CDR3 protein is CASSRDTRTYEQYF. For the CDR3, the DNA is TGTGCCAGCAGCCGGGACACCCGCACCTACGAGCAGTACTTC.

The rearrangement uses TRBV2 and TRBJ1-2; unclear D gene. The CDR3 is 14 residues long. The V and J ends lost 5 bases and 5 bases respectively, with 15 bases between them. Germline V gene lookup returns CDR1 SNHLY and CDR2 FYNNEI. The CDR3 DNA follows: TGTGCCAGCAGTAGTAAGGCCGCGGTTTATGGCTACACCTTC. The encoded protein is CASSSKAAVYGYTF.

On this clonotype itself: With a much larger clone just one base away, this may be a read error. This chain uses TRBV11-2 with TRBJ2-3; no definite D call. Germline-derived CDR1 and CDR2 are SGHAT and FQNNGV. The CDR3 loop spans 12 amino acids. The DNA for the CDR3 is TGTGCCAACAGCTCGGTCACAGATACGCAGTATTTT. This codes for CANSSVTDTQYF.

This sequence joins TRBV29-1 and TRBJ1-1; 7 nucleotides align to TRBD1. The junction had 3 bases not matched to a gene; V was cut back by 1 base and J by 4 bases. Germline V gene sequence: CDR1 SQVTM, CDR2 ANQGSEA. The CDR3 has 13 amino acids. This CDR3 is CSVEVGTATEAFF. The CDR3 DNA is TGCAGCGTTGAAGTCGGGACAGCCACTGAAGCTTTCTTT.

This clonotype has just a few counts. The chain combines TRBV29-1 with TRBJ1-5; D is undetermined. The CDR3 runs 13 residues. The germline V gene encodes CDR1 SQVTM and CDR2 ANQGSEA. V gave up 7 bases and J gave up 3 bases, with 13 bases separating them. The CDR3 loop reads CSALDGPNQPQHF. The CDR3 DNA reads as TGCAGCGCCCTGGACGGACCCAATCAGCCCCAGCATTTT.

This clonotype was seen a handful of times. The genes are TRBV4-2 and TRBJ1-1, with 7 bases identical to TRBD1. This CDR3 contains 17 residues. The V gene's germline CDR1 is LGHNA and CDR2 YNFKEQ. V was pared by 0 bases and J by 1 base, with 8 bases of the junction left unmatched. CDR3 DNA sequence: TGTGCCAGCAGCCAAGAGCGACAGGGTGGAGGGAACACTGAAGCTTTCTTT. It encodes CASSQERQGGGNTEAFF.

This clonotype occurred many times. The chain uses TRBV11-2 and TRBJ2-5, with D unresolved. Germline V gene sequence: CDR1 SGHAT, CDR2 FQNNGV. The V end lost 5 bases, the J end lost 4 bases, and 5 bases lay between the germline ends. This CDR3 comprises 11 residues. The CDR3 DNA is TGTGCCAGCAGCCAGCCAGAGACCCAGTACTTC. Its protein is CASSQPETQYF.

The V gene is TRBV14, the J gene TRBJ1-1, with TRBD1 matching 7 bases. The CDR3 consists of 15 residues. Germline loops: CDR1 SGHDN, CDR2 FVKESK. J was trimmed by 0 bases and V by 2 bases; bases with no gene match: 3. The CDR3 DNA sequence: TGTGCCAGCAGCCAACTCGGGACAGTGAACACTGAAGCTTTCTTT. Its protein product is CASSQLGTVNTEAFF. Variable domain in full (rest from reference TRBV14 and TRBJ1-1): EAGVTQFPSHSVIEKGQTVTLRCDPISGHDNLYWYRRVMGKEIKFLLHFVKESKQDESGMPNNRFLAERTGGTYSTLKVQPAELEDSGVYFCASSQLGTVNTEAFFGQGTRLTVV.

The rearrangement links TRBV10-3 to TRBJ1-2, with D maybe TRBD1 (6 bases). The CDR3 sequence is 13 residues long. The V gene lost 3 bases and the J gene lost 7 bases, with 12 bases spanning the gap. Germline CDR1 is ENHRY and CDR2 is SYGVKD. The CDR3 region is CAISETGRLGYTF. DNA of the CDR3: TGTGCCATCAGTGAAACAGGGCGCCTTGGCTACACCTTC.

The chain has TRBV6-1 and TRBJ1-1; TRBD1 is a possible D gene (6 bases). Germline values: CDR1 MNHNS, CDR2 SASEGT. V dropped 8 bases and J dropped 2 bases, with 12 bases sitting between them. The CDR3 loop spans 13 amino acids. CDR3 sequence reads: CASGQTVNTEAFF. The DNA for the CDR3 is TGTGCCAGCGGACAGACCGTCAACACTGAAGCTTTCTTT.

A few counts support this clonotype. The chain is built from TRBV29-1 and TRBJ2-1, with D possibly matching TRBD1 (8 bases). The CDR3 has 13 amino acids. Germline CDR1 reads SQVTM; CDR2 reads ANQGSEA. The V end lost 7 bases, the J end lost 6 bases, and 16 bases lay between the germline ends. CDR3 bases: TGCAGCGGGGAGGGGGGACAGGCCAATGAGCAGTTCTTC. Its protein product is CSGEGGQANEQFF.

This clonotype has a handful of counts. The chain carries TRBV7-9 and TRBJ1-1; D might be TRBD1 (6 bases). The germline gives CDR1 SEHNR, CDR2 FQNEAQ (reference sequence). The CDR3 is made up of 13 amino acids. Trimming took off 6 bases at V and 11 bases at J, with 19 bases between the two ends. CDR3 region: CASRQETGTGAFF. CDR3 in DNA: TGTGCCAGCAGGCAAGAAACAGGGACGGGCGCTTTCTTT.

The V and J genes are TRBV7-9 and TRBJ1-4; D possibly corresponds to TRBD1 (6 bases). CDR1 is SEHNR, CDR2 FQNEAQ, per germline (reference sequence). The V and J ends lost 4 bases and 4 bases respectively, with 10 bases between them. The CDR3 loop spans 14 amino acids. The CDR3 nucleotides are TGTGCCAGCAGCTCCGACAGGAATAATGAAAAACTGTTTTTT. Its protein is CASSSDRNNEKLFF.

The chain carries TRBV19 and TRBJ2-2; a possible D gene is TRBD2 (6 bases). The CDR3 is 15 residues long. CDR1 and CDR2 (germline): LNHDA, SQIVND (reference sequence). Trimming shortened V by 3 bases and J by 0 bases, and 8 bases separated the two germline ends. The CDR3: CASSMGGSNTGELFF. CDR3 coding DNA: TGTGCCAGTAGTATGGGGGGTTCGAACACCGGGGAGCTGTTTTTT. The full variable domain, in which reference TRBV19 and TRBJ2-2 provide the parts outside the CDR3, is DGGITQSPKYLFRKEGQNVTLSCEQNLNHDAMYWYRQDPGQGLRLIYYSQIVNDFQKGDIAEGYSVSREKKESFPLTVTSAQKNPTAFYLCASSMGGSNTGELFFGEGSRLTVL.

This clonotype was recorded at least ten times. CDR3 protein: CASSLGGLQPQHF. DNA for the CDR3: TGTGCCAGCAGCCTCGGAGGGCTGCAGCCCCAGCATTTT. J is TRBJ1-5 and V is TRBV7-6; D ambiguous. Germline CDR1 reads SGHVS; CDR2 reads FNYEAQ. The CDR3 has 13 residues. Trimming left V 5 bases short and J 7 bases short, with 12 bases between.

The chain uses TRBV20-1 and TRBJ1-5; 9 bases fit TRBD1. The CDR3 totals 15 residues. Per germline, CDR1 DFQATT and CDR2 SNEGSKA (reference sequence). V was clipped by 3 bases and J by 6 bases; unmatched bases: 9. The CDR3 nucleotides read TGCAGTGCTAGGAAGGGACAGGGCTTGGGTCAGCCCCAGCATTTT. It specifies CSARKGQGLGQPQHF.